This T cell receptor (beta chain) was sequenced for a study of blood T cell repertoires in COVID-19. Study at large: The origin of the acute and convalescent COVID-19 samples was the United States, Italy and Spain. Sources were T cells, B-cell-depleted T cells, or PBMCs; the material itself was cDNA or gDNA.

J gave up 3 bases and V 4 bases, and 4 bases lay outside the gene matches. CDR1 and CDR2 from the germline V gene are SGHAT and FQNNGV. CDR3 length: 15 residues. Study processing details: The authors estimated nucleated cell counts from reference gene primer amplification. Here immunoSEQ multiplex PCR was the method, and the copy in TCRdb shows in-frame clones only, minus some. That table supplies the V and J calls and clone size; D and trimming were determined from the DNA. Among 160,000 or so clones listed, roughly 82% were seen once. Study members were between roughly 18 and 100 years old and lived in around 24 US regions.

This receptor was obtained from a man aged 50-59 years who had recovered from COVID-19. V usage is TRBV11-2 and J usage is TRBJ2-2; 8 bases fit TRBD2. The sample comprised PBMCs or T cells enriched from blood (not recorded which). CDR3: CASSYTSGYTGELFF. Written as DNA, the CDR3 is TGTGCCAGCAGCTATACTAGCGGATACACCGGGGAGCTGTTTTTT.